This T cell receptor beta chain was identified in a study of post-analysis software for immune sequencing data. General observations from the study: The five TRBV segments detected at higher frequency in patients than in controls included TRBV5-6, TRBV5-1 and TRBV20-1.

CDR1 and CDR2 (germline): MGHRA, YSYEKL. This CDR3 region has 13 residues. V lost 0 bases and J lost 6, with 8 bases in between. The sample holds a few counts of this clonotype. The target antigen is unknown. Every TCR beta cDNA library bore unique molecular identifiers. When about 1 to 11 million T cells were used, they gave hundreds of thousands of cDNA molecules. TCRdb passed the PCR reads through MiXCR, listing each CDR3 protein once. The repertoire holds 750,000 to 950,000 distinct CDR3 sequences, around 45% seen once, with 4.9% in the top ten. The chain couples TRBV4-1 to TRBJ1-2; no clear D. The TCR sequence derives from a girl aged 10 to 17 with multiple sclerosis. The sequencing sample was made of blood. Written as DNA, the CDR3 is TGCGCCAGCAGCCAAGATGTCTTGGATGGCTACACCTTC. It specifies CASSQDVLDGYTF.